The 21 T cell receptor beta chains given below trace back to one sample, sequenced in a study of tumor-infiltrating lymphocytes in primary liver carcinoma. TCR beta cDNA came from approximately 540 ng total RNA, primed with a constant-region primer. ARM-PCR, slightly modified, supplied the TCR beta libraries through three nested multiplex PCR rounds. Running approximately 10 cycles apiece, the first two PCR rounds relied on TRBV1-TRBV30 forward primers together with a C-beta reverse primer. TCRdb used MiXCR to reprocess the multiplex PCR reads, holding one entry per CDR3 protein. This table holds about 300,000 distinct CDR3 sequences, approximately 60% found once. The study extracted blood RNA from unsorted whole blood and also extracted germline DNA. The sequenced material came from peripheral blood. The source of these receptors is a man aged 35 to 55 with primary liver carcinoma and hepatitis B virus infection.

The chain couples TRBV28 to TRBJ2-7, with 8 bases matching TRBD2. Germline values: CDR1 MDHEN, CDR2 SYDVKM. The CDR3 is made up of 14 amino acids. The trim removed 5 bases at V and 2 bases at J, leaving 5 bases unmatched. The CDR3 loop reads CASSQSGSPYEQYF. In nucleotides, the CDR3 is TGTGCCAGCAGTCAAAGCGGGAGTCCCTACGAGCAGTACTTC.

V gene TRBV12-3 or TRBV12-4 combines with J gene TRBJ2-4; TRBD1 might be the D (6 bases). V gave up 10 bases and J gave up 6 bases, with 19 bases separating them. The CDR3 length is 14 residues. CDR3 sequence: CANHSQGRGNIQYF. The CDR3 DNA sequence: TGTGCCAACCATAGTCAGGGCAGGGGAAACATTCAGTACTTC.

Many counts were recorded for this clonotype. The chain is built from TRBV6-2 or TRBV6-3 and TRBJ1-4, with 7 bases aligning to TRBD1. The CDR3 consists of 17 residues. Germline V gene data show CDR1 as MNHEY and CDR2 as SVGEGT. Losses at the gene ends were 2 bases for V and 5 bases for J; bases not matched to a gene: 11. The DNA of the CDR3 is TGTGCCAGCAGTTACCCTCCCTGGGACAGCTTGAATGAAAAACTGTTTTTT. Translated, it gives CASSYPPWDSLNEKLFF.

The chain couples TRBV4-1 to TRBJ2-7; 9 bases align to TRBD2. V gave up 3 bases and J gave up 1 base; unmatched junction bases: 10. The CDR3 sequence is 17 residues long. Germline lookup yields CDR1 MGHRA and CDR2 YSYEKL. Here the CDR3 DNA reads TGCGCCAGCAGCCATGATATACTAGCGGGCAGTTCCTACGAGCAGTACTTC. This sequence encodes CASSHDILAGSSYEQYF.

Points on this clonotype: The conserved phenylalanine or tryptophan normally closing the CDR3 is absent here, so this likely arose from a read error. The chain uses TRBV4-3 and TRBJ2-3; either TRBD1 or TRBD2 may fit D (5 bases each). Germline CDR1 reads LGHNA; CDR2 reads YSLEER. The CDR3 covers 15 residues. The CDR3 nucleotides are TGCGCCAGCAGCCAAGAGGGTGGGACCACAGATGCGCAGTATGTT. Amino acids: CASSQEGGTTDAQYV.

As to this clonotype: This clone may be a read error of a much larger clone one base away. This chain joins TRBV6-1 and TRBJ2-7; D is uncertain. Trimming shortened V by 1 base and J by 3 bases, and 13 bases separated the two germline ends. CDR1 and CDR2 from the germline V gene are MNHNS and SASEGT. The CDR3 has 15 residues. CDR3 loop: CASSEGWQTLYEQYF. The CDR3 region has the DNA TGTGCCAGCAGTGAAGGATGGCAGACCCTCTACGAGCAGTACTTC.

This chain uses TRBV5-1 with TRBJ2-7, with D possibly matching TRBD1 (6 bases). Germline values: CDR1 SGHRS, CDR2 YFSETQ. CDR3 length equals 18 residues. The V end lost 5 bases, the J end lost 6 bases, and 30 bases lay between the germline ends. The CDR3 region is CASSLLRGSGRTAREQYF. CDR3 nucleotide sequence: TGCGCCAGCAGTTTGCTGAGGGGGAGTGGCCGGACAGCTCGCGAGCAGTACTTC.

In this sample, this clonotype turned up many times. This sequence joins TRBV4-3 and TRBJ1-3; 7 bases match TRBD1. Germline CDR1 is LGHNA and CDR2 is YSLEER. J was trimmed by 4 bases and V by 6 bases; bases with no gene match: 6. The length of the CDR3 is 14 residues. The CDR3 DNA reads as TGCGCCAGCAGGTCAACAGGGGCCGGAAACACCATATATTTT. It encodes CASRSTGAGNTIYF.

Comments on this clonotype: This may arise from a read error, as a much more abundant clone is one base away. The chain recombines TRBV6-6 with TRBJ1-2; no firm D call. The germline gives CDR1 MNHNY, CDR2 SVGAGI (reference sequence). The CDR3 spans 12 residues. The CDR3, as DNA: TGTACCAGCAGAGAGGGAGATTATGGCTACACCTTC. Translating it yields CTSREGDYGYTF.

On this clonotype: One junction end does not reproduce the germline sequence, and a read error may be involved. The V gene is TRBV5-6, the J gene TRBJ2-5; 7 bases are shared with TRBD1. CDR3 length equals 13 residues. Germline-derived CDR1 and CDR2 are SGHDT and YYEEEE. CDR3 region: CANSLGQQETQYF. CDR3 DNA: TGTGCCAACAGCTTGGGACAGCAAGAGACCCAGTACTTT.

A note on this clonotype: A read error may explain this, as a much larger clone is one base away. CDR3 residues: CASSTPGQVPGELFF. CDR3 sequence (DNA): TGTGCCAGCAGTACGCCGGGACAGGTGCCCGGGGAGCTGTTTTTT. The gene calls are TRBV5-4 and TRBJ2-2; TRBD1 aligns across 8 bases. Germline CDR1 SGHNT, CDR2 YYREEE (reference sequence). J lost 6 bases, V lost 5 bases, and 9 bases had no gene match. This CDR3 is built from 15 residues.

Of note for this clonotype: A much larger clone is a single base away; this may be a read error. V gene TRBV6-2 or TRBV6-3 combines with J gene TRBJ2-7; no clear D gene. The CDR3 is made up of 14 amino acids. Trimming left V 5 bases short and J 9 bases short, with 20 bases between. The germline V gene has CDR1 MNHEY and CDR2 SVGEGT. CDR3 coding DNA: TGTGCCAGCAGTCCCGTACTCGCTGCCTCTTCGCAGTACTTC. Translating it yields CASSPVLAASSQYF.

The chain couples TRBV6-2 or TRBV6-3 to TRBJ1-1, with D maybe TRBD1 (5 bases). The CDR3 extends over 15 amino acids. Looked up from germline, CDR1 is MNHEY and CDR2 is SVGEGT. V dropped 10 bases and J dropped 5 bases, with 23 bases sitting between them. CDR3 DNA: TGTGCCACCCTTCATGACCGGGACGGAGGTACTGAAGCTTTCTTT. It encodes CATLHDRDGGTEAFF.

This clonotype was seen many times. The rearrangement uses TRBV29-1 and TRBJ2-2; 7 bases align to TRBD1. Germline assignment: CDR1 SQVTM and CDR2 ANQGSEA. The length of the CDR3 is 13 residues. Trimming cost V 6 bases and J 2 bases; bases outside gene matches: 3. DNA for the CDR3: TGCAGCGTGCGACAGGGTAACACCGGGGAGCTGTTTTTT. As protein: CSVRQGNTGELFF.

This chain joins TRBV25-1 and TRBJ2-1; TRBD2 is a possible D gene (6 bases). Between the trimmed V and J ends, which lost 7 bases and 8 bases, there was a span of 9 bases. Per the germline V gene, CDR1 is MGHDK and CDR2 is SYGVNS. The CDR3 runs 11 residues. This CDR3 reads CASIWGDEQFF. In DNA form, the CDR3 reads TGTGCCAGCATTTGGGGGGATGAGCAGTTCTTC.

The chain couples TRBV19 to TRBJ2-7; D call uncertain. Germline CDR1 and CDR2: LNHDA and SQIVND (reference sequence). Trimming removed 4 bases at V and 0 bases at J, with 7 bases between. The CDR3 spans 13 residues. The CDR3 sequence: CASSRASSYEQYF. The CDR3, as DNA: TGTGCCAGTAGTAGAGCCTCCTCCTACGAGCAGTACTTC.

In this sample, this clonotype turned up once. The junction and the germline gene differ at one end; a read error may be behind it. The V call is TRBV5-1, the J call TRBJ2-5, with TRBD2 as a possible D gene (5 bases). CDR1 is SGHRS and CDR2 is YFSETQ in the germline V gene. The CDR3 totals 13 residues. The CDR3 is CVSSLRVAETQYF. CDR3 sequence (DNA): TGCGTCAGCAGCTTGCGGGTGGCCGAGACCCAGTACTTC.

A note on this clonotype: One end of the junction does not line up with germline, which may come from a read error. The CDR3 spells CTSSYYAVSGELNTEAFF. The CDR3 nucleotides are TGTACCAGCAGTTACTACGCCGTGTCAGGGGAGTTGAACACTGAAGCTTTCTTT. This sequence joins TRBV6-6 and TRBJ1-1; TRBD1 is a possible D gene (6 bases). Per the germline V gene, CDR1 is MNHNY and CDR2 is SVGAGI (reference sequence). This CDR3 comprises 18 residues.

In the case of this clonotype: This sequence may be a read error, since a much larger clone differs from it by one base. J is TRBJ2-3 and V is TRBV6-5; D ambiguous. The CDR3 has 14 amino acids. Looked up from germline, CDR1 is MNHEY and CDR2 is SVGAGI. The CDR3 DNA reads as TGTGCCAGCAGTTACCCTGCTTCTCCAGATACGCTGTATTTT. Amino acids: CASSYPASPDTLYF.

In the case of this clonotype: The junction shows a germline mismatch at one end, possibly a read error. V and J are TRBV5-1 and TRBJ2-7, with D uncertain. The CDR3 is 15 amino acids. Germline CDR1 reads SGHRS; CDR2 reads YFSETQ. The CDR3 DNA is TGCGCAAGCAGCACCGACCCGCCCGGACGGCACGAGCAGTACTTC. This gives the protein CASSTDPPGRHEQYF.

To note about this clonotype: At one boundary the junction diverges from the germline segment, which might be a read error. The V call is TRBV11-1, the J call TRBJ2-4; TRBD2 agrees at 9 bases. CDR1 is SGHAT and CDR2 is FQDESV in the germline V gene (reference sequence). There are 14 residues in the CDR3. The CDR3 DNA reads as TGTGTCAGCAGCTTAGCTAGCGGGATGAACATTCAGTACTTC. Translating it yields CVSSLASGMNIQYF.